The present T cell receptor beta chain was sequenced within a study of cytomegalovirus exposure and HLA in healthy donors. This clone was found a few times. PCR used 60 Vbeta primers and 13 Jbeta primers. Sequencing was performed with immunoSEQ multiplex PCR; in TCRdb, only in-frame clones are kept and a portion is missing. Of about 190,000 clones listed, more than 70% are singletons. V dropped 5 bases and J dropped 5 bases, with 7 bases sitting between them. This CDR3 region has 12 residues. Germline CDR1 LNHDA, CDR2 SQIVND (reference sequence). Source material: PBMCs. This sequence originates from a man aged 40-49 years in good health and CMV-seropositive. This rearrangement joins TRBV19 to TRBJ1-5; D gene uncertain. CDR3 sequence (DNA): TGTGCCAGTAGTGCCGGGTATCAGCCCCAGCATTTT. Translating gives CASSAGYQPQHF.